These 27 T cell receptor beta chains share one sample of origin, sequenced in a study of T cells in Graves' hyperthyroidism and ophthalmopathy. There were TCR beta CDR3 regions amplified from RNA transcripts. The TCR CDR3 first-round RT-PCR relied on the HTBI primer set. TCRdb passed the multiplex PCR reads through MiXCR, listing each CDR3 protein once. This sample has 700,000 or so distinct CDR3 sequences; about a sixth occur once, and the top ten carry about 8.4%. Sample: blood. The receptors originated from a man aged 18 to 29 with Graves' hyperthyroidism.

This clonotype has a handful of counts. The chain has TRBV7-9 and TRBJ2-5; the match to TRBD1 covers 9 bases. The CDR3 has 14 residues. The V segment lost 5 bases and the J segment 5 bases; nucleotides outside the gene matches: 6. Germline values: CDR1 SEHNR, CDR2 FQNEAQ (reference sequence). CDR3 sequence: CASSNTDRGETQYF. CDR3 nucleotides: TGTGCCAGCAGCAACACGGACAGGGGTGAGACCCAGTACTTC.

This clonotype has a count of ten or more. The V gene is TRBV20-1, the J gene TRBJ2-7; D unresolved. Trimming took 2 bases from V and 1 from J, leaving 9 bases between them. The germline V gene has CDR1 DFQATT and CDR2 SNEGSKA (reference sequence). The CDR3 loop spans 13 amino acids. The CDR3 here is CSARLGSSYEQYF. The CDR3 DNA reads TGCAGTGCTAGACTCGGCAGTTCCTACGAGCAGTACTTC.

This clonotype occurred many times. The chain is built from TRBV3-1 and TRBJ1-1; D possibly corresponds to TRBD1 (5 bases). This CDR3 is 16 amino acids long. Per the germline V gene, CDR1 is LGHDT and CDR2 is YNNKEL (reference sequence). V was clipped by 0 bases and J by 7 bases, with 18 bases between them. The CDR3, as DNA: TGTGCCAGCAGCCAAGATCCGGGGCAGCTCTCTGGTGAAGCTTTCTTT. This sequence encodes CASSQDPGQLSGEAFF.

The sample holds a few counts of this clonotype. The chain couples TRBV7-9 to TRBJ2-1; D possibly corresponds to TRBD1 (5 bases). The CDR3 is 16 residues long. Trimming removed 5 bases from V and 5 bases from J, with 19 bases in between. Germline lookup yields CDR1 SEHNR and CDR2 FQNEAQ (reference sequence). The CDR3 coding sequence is TGTGCCAGCAGCACAGGACCCCCGAAGTTCGACAATGAGCAGTTCTTC. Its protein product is CASSTGPPKFDNEQFF.

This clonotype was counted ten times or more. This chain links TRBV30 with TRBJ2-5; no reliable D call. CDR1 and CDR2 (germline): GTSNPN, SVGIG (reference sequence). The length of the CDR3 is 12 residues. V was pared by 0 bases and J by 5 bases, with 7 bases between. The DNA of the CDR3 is TGTGCCTGGAGTGTCCTTGGGGAGACCCAGTACTTC. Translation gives CAWSVLGETQYF.

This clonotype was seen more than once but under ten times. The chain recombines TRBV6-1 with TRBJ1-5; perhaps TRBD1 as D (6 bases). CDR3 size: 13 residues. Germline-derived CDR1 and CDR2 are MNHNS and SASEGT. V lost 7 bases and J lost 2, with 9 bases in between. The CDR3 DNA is TGTGCCAGCACAGGGGCCCGCAATCAGCCCCAGCATTTT. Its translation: CASTGARNQPQHF.

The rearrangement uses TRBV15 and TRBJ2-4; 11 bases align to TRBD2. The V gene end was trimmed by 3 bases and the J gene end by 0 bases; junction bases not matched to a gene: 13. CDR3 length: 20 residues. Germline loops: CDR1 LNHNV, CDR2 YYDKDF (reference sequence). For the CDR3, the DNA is TGTGCCACCAGCAGGGGAAAAAAGACTAGCGGGACTTTAGCCAAAAACATTCAGTACTTC. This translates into CATSRGKKTSGTLAKNIQYF.

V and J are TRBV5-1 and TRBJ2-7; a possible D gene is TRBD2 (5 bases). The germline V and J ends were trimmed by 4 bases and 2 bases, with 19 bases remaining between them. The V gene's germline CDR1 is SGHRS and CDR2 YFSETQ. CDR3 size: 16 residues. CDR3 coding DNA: TGCGCCAGCAGCCCCGTGGGAGCGAACGACCCCTACGAGCAGTACTTC. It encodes CASSPVGANDPYEQYF. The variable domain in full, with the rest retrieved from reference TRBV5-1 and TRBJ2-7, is KAGVTQTPRYLIKTRGQQVTLSCSPISGHRSVSWYQQTPGQGLQFLFEYFSETQRNKGNFPGRFSGRQFSNSRSEMNVSTLELGDSALYLCASSPVGANDPYEQYFGPGTRLTVT.

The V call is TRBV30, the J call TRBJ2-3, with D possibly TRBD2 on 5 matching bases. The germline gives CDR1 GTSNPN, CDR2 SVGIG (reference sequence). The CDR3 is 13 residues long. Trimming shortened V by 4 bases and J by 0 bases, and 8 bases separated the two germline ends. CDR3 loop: CAWMDLSTDTQYF. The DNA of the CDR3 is TGTGCCTGGATGGACTTAAGCACAGATACGCAGTATTTT. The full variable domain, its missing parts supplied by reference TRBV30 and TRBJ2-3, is SQTIHQWPATLVQPVGSPLSLECTVEGTSNPNLYWYRQAAGRGLQLLFYSVGIGQISSEVPQNLSASRPQDRQFILSSKKLLLSDSGFYLCAWMDLSTDTQYFGPGTRLTVL.

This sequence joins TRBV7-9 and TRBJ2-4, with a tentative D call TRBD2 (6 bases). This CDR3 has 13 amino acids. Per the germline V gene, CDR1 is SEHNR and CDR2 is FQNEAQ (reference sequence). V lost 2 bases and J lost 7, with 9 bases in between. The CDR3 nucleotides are TGTGCCAGCAGCTTACTGCTAGCGAACATTCAGTACTTC. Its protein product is CASSLLLANIQYF.

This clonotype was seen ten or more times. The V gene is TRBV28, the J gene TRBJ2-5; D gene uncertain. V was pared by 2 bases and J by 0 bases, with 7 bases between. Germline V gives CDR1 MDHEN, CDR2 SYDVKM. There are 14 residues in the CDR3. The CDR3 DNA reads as TGTGCCAGCAGTTTACTACGGAACCAAGAGACCCAGTACTTC. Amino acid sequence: CASSLLRNQETQYF.

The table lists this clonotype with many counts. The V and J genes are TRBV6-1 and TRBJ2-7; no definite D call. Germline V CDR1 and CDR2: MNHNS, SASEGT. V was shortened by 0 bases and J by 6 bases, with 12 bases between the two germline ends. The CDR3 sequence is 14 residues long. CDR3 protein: CASSEASRPREQYF. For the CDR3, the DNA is TGTGCCAGCAGTGAAGCTAGCAGGCCCCGCGAGCAGTACTTC.

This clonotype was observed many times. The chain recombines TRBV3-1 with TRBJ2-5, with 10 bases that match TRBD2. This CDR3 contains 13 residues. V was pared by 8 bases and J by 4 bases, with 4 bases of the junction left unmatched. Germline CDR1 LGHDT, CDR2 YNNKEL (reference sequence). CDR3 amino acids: CASLLAGTETQYF. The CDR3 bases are TGTGCCAGCCTACTAGCGGGAACAGAGACCCAGTACTTC.

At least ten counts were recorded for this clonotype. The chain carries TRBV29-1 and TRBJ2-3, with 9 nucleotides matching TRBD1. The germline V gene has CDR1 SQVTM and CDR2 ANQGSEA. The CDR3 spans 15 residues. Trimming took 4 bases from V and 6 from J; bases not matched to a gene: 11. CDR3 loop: CSVVRQGGRADTQYF. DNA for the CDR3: TGCAGCGTTGTACGACAGGGGGGCCGTGCGGATACGCAGTATTTT.

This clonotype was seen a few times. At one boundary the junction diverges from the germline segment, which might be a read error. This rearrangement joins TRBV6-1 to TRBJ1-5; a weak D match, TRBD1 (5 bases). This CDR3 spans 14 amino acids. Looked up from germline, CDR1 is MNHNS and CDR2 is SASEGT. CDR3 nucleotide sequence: TGTGCCAGCAGTGAGGGGAGGGGAAATCGGCCCCAGCATTTT. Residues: CASSEGRGNRPQHF.

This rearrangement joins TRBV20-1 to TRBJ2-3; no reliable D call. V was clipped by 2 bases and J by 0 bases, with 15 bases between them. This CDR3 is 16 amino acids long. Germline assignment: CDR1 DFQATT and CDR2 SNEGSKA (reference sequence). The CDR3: CSARNTETESTDTQYF. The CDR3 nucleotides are TGCAGTGCTAGAAACACAGAGACCGAAAGCACAGATACGCAGTATTTT.

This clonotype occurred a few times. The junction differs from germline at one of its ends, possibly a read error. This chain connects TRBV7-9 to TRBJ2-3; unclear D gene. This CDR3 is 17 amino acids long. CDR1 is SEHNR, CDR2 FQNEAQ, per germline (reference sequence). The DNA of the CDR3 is TGCGCCAGCAGCCAAGGCCCCGCCGGAACTAGCACAGATACGCAGTATTTT. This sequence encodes CASSQGPAGTSTDTQYF.

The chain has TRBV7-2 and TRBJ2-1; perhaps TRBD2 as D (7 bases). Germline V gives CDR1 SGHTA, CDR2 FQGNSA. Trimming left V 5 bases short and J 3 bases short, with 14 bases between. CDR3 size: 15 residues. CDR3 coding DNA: TGTGCCAGCAGCCAGAGCGGGACAATCTACAATGAGCAGTTCTTC. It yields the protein CASSQSGTIYNEQFF.

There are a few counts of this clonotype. CDR3 coding DNA: TGCAGCGTGGTCGCAGGTCAAGAGCAGTACTTC. Its protein is CSVVAGQEQYF. The rearrangement uses TRBV29-1 and TRBJ2-7; no reliable D call. The CDR3 is 11 residues long. Per the germline V gene, CDR1 is SQVTM and CDR2 is ANQGSEA. The germline V and J ends were trimmed by 6 bases and 7 bases, with 13 bases remaining between them.

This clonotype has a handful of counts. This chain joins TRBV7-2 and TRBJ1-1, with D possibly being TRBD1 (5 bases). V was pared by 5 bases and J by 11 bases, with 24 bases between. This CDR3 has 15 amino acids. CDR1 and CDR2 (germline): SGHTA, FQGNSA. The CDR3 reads CASSPRGALGGKAFF. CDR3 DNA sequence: TGTGCCAGCAGCCCGCGCGGGGCGCTGGGGGGGAAGGCTTTCTTT. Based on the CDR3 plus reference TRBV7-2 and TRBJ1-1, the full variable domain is GAGVSQSPSNKVTEKGKDVELRCDPISGHTALYWYRQSLGQGLEFLIYFQGNSAPDKSGLPSDRFSAERTGGSVSTLTIQRTQQEDSAVYLCASSPRGALGGKAFFGQGTRLTVV.

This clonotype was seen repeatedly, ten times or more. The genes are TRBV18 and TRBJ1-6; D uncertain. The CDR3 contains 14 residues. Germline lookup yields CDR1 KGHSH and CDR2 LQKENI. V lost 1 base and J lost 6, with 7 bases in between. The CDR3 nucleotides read TGTGCCAGCTCACCACTAGAGGGTAATTCACCCCTCCACTTT. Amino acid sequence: CASSPLEGNSPLHF.

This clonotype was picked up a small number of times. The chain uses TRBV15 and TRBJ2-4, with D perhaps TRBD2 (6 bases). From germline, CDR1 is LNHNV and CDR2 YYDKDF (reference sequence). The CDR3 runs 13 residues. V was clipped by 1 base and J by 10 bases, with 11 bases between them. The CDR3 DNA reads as TGTGCCACCAGCAGAGGGACTACTGCAATTCAGTACTTC. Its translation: CATSRGTTAIQYF.

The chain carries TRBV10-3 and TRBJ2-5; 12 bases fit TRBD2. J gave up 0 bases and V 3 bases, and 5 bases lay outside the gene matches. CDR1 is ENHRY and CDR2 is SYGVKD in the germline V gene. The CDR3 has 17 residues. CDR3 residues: CAISELAGGQYQETQYF. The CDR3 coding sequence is TGTGCCATCAGTGAACTAGCGGGAGGACAGTACCAAGAGACCCAGTACTTC.

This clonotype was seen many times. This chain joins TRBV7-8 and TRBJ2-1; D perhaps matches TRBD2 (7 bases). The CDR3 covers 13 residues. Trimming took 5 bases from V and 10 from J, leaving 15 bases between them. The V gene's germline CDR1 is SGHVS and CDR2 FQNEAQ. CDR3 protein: CASSLGGGWEQFF. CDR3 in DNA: TGTGCCAGCAGCCTAGGGGGGGGCTGGGAGCAGTTCTTC.

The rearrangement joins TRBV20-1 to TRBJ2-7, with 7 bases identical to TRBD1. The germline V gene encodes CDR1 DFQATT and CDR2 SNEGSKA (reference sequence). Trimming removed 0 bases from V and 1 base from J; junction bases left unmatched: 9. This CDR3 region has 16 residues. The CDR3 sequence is CSARDSNRQGSYEQYF. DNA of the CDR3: TGCAGTGCTAGAGATTCTAACCGACAGGGTTCCTACGAGCAGTACTTC.

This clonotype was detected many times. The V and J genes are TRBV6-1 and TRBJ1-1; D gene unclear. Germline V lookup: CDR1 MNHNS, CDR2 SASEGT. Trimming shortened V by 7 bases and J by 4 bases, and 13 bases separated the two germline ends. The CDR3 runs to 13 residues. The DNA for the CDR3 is TGTGCCAGCACCTACACGAGCGGCACTGAAGCTTTCTTT. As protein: CASTYTSGTEAFF.

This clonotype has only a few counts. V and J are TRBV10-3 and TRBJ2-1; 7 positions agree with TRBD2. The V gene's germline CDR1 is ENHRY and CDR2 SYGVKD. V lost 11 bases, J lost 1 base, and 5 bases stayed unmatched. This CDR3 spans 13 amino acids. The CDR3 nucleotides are TGTGCCGTGTGGGGGGGGTCCTACAATGAGCAGTTCTTC. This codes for CAVWGGSYNEQFF.